This paragraph covers one TCR beta chain sequence. Time point of the sample: blood 4 weeks post-SBRT, at nephrectomy. Treatment meaning: 15 Gy SBRT to primary tumor, nephrectomy 4 weeks later. This record comes from a study of radiation and T cells in renal cell carcinoma. The V gene's germline CDR1 is MDHEN and CDR2 SYDVKM. Trimming took 5 bases from V and 4 from J, leaving 17 bases between them. The CDR3 runs 15 residues. Data came from immunoSEQ multiplex PCR; TCRdb stores just in-frame clones and leaves some out. The data hold around 77,000 clones, with roughly 85% observed a single time. This sequence was found in an older woman with renal cell carcinoma. The input for sequencing was blood, taken from a patient whose treatment included radiotherapy and nephrectomy. The chain joins TRBV28 to TRBJ1-1; perhaps TRBD1 as D (5 bases). The CDR3 nucleotides are TGTGCCAGCAGTCTCCCCGGGGCGGGGACCACTGAAGCTTTCTTT. As protein: CASSLPGAGTTEAFF.